A selection of T cell receptor beta chains follows, all from one sample in a study of cytomegalovirus exposure and HLA in healthy donors. This table comes from immunoSEQ multiplex PCR, and its TCRdb copy is limited to in-frame clones, with some not included. The sample consists of some 170,000 clones, about 79% of them appearing once. The sample was PBMCs. The receptors derive from a man aged 35 to 55 in good health and CMV-seropositive. CDR3s include the opening cysteine and the closing phenylalanine or tryptophan. D genes are given only for firm matches. Clone size is stated in some rows and not others, as once, few, many or a class when expanded.

CDR3nt,CDR3aa,v_gene,len,j_gene,abundance,d_gene
TGTGCCAGCAGCATCACTAGCGGGAGGTCGAGCACCGGGGAGCTGTTTTTT,CASSITSGRSSTGELFF,TRBV5-6,17,TRBJ2-2,-,TRBD2
TGTGCCAGCGAGCTAGCGGGTCCGAGCACAGATACGCAGTATTTT,CASELAGPSTDTQYF,TRBV2,15,TRBJ2-3,-,TRBD2
TGTGCCAGCAGCGTCACGACTAGCGGGAATAGGCTGTTCTTC,CASSVTTSGNRLFF,TRBV9,14,TRBJ2-1,once,TRBD2
TGTGCCAGCAGCGGGACAGGATTTTATGGCTACACCTTC,CASSGTGFYGYTF,TRBV9,13,TRBJ1-2,-,TRBD1
TGTGCCAGCAGTGCCCGACAGGGCCTCACAGATACGCAGTATTTT,CASSARQGLTDTQYF,TRBV6-1,15,TRBJ2-3,-,TRBD1
TGTGCCAGTACCACCTGGGGACAAAAGAACACTGAAGCTTTCTTT,CASTTWGQKNTEAFF,TRBV19,15,TRBJ1-1,-,-
TGTGCCAGCAGCAGAGCGGGAGGGCCCTACGAGCAGTACTTC,CASSRAGGPYEQYF,TRBV14,14,TRBJ2-7,-,TRBD2
TGTGCCAGCAGTGAGTTATACGAGCAGTACTTC,CASSELYEQYF,TRBV2,11,TRBJ2-7,-,-
TGTGCCACCCACGGGACAGTTTCCTACGAGCAGTACTTC,CATHGTVSYEQYF,TRBV28,13,TRBJ2-7,-,TRBD1
TGTGCCAGCGCGGGCCAGGCGGGAGGACATTTT,CASAGQAGGHF,TRBV28,11,TRBJ1-3,-,-
TGTGCCAGCAGCTTAGCGCTAGCGGGAGAATTACAGTACTTC,CASSLALAGELQYF,TRBV11-2,14,TRBJ2-7,-,TRBD2
TGTGCCAGCAGCCTTTACGACAGCGGGGAGACCCAGTACTTC,CASSLYDSGETQYF,TRBV6-5,14,TRBJ2-5,-,-
TGTGCCAGCAGCCAAACCGGCCTCCGGGGGCAAGAGACCCAGTACTTC,CASSQTGLRGQETQYF,TRBV7-3,16,TRBJ2-5,few,-
TGTGCCAGCAGTTACGGCCTAGGTACTGGCGAGCAGTACTTC,CASSYGLGTGEQYF,TRBV6-5,14,TRBJ2-7,-,-
TGTGCCATCGCAGGACTAGCCAAAAACATTCAGTACTTC,CAIAGLAKNIQYF,TRBV6-1,13,TRBJ2-4,-,-
TGTGCCAGTAGCTGGACAGGGAAGACAGATACGCAGTATTTT,CASSWTGKTDTQYF,TRBV19,14,TRBJ2-3,-,TRBD1
TGTGCCAGCAGCCGGGGAGAGTCGGGCTACACCTTC,CASSRGESGYTF,TRBV5-4,12,TRBJ1-2,-,-
TGTGCCAGCAGTGAAGGACTAGACACCGGGGAGCTGTTTTTT,CASSEGLDTGELFF,TRBV6-1,14,TRBJ2-2,-,-